This TCR beta chain was sequenced during a study of cytomegalovirus exposure and HLA in healthy donors. Overall study results and limits: More clonal expansion characterized HLA-associated TCR beta chains than equally common others in a later analysis.

It was with 60 Vbeta and 13 Jbeta primers that the PCR ran. Assay: immunoSEQ multiplex PCR; the TCRdb copy retains only in-frame clones and omits some. Of 30,000 to 40,000 clones detected, roughly 80% appear once; the ten largest clones hold 10% to 13%. Concerning this clone itself: Antigen specificity is unknown.

From germline, CDR1 is SGHRS and CDR2 YFSETQ. The CDR3 totals 16 residues. The rearrangement joins TRBV5-1 to TRBJ2-5; TRBD1 matches 7 bases. The DNA end favors TRBJ2-7, so the J call may be wrong. The sequence was collected from a woman aged 18-29 years in good health and CMV-seropositive. What was sequenced was PBMCs. The CDR3 nucleotides are TGCGCCAGCAGCCCAAAACGACAGGGTGGGGGCTACGAGCAGTACTTC. It yields the protein CASSPKRQGGGYEQYF.